This T cell receptor beta chain derives from a study of CD8 T cells in Susac syndrome. Study observations and caveats: As the study acknowledged, the number of individuals in its TCR sequencing and HLA analysis was relatively small.

The length of the CDR3 is 16 residues. Looked up from germline, CDR1 is SGHTA and CDR2 is FQGNSA. With 3 bases removed from V and 1 base from J, the gap between germline ends came to 13 bases. Random hexamers were used to reverse transcribe an amount of roughly 0.5 to 1 ug RNA. Each CDR3 protein is one row after TCRdb ran MiXCR on the immunoSEQ multiplex PCR reads. This table holds fewer than 350,000 distinct CDR3 sequences, 75% to 85% found once. This clonotype was observed a single time. Its specificity is not known. The specimen was CD8+ T cells from PBMCs. The chain combines TRBV7-2 with TRBJ1-5; D is perhaps TRBD1 (5 bases). The receptor was isolated from a human donor with multiple sclerosis. The CDR3 bases are TGTGCCAGCAGCTTGGGGCCCCCTGGGAGCAATCAGCCCCAGCATTTT. Its protein product is CASSLGPPGSNQPQHF.